This TCR beta chain was sequenced in a study of shared clonotypes between healthy human individuals. The data were produced by immunoSEQ multiplex PCR, yet TCRdb's version contains in-frame clones alone and is incomplete. The sample carries approximately 1,500,000 clones, 95% to 99% recorded once. Only Caucasian adults living in Nashville, Tennessee made up the donor group. The CDR3 sequence is 15 residues long. Losses at the gene ends were 4 bases for V and 5 bases for J; bases not matched to a gene: 10. Per the germline V gene, CDR1 is SGHDT and CDR2 is YYEEEE. Sequenced material: naive CD4+ T cells sorted from blood. As for subset: CD45RA+ positively selected. V usage is TRBV5-6 and J usage is TRBJ2-3; 7 bases are shared with TRBD2. The clonotype comes from a man younger than 45 in good health. CDR3 region: CASSLIGRAKDTQYF. CDR3 nucleotide sequence: TGTGCCAGCAGCCTAATAGGGAGGGCTAAAGATACGCAGTATTTT. Looking up the rest from reference TRBV5-6 and TRBJ2-3 gives the full variable domain: DAGVTQSPTHLIKTRGQQVTLRCSPKSGHDTVSWYQQALGQGPQFIFQYYEEEERQRGNFPDRFSGHQFPNYSSELNVNALLLGDSALYLCASSLIGRAKDTQYFGPGTRLTVL.